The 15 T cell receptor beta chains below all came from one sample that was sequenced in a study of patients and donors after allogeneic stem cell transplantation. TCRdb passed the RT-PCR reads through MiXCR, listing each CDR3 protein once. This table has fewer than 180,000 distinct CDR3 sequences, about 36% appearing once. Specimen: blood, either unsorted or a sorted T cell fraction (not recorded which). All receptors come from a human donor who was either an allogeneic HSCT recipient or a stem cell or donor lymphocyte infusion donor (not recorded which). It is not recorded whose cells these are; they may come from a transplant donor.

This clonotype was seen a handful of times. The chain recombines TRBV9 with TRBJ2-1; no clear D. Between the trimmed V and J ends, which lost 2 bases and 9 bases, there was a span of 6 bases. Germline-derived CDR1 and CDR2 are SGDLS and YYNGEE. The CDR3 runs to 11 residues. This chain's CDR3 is CASSVAGEQFF. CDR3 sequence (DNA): TGTGCCAGCAGCGTTGCTGGTGAGCAGTTCTTC.

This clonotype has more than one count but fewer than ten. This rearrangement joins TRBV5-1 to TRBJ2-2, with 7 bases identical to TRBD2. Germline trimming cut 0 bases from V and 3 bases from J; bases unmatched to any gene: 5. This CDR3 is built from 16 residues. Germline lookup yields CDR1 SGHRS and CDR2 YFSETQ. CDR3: CASSLEGGRYTGELFF. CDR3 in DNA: TGCGCCAGCAGCTTGGAGGGCGGGAGATACACCGGGGAGCTGTTTTTT.

The chain's CDR3 is CASSLVGAPGNTIYF. In nucleotides, the CDR3 is TGTGCCAGCAGCTTAGTGGGAGCTCCTGGAAACACCATATATTTT. V is TRBV11-3 and J is TRBJ1-3, with unresolved D. The germline gives CDR1 SGHNT, CDR2 YENEEA. Trimming took 1 base from V and 2 from J, leaving 9 bases between them. The CDR3 length is 15 residues.

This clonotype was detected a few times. The CDR3 region has the DNA TGCAGTGCCCCAGGGACTAGCGGGCGATCGAATGAGCAGTTCTTC. Translation: CSAPGTSGRSNEQFF. This sequence joins TRBV20-1 and TRBJ2-1; 12 bases agree with TRBD2. From germline, CDR1 is DFQATT and CDR2 SNEGSKA (reference sequence). Germline trimming cut 6 bases from V and 7 bases from J; bases unmatched to any gene: 10. The CDR3 consists of 15 residues.

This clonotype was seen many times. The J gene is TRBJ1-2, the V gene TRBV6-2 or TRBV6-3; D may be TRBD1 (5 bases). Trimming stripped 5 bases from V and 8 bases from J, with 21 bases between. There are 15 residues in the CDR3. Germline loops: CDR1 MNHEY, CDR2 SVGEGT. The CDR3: CASSALGDLDVGYTF. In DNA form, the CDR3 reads TGTGCCAGCAGTGCCTTGGGGGACCTCGACGTGGGCTACACCTTC.

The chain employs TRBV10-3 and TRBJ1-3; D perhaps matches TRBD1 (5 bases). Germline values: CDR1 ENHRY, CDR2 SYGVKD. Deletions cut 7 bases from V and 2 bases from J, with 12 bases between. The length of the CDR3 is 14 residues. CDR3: CAITPEGPGNTIYF. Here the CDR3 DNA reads TGTGCCATCACCCCAGAGGGGCCTGGAAACACCATATATTTT.

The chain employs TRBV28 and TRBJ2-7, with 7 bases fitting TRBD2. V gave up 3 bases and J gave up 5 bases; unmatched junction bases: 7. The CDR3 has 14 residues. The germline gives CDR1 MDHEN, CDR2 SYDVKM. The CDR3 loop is CASSLAGEGHEQYF. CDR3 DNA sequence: TGTGCCAGCAGTTTGGCGGGGGAGGGGCACGAGCAGTACTTC.

The CDR3 loop is CASSLRPSGGYNEQFF. CDR3 in DNA: TGTGCCAGCAGTTTAAGGCCTAGCGGGGGCTACAATGAGCAGTTCTTC. The V gene is TRBV12-3 or TRBV12-4, the J gene TRBJ2-1; 10 bases align to TRBD2. V shed 2 bases, J shed 3 bases, and the junction held 4 bases outside the gene matches. This CDR3 is 16 amino acids long.

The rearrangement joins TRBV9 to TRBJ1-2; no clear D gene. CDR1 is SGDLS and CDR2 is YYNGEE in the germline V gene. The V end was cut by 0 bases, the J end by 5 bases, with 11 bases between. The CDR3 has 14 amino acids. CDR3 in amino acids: CASSVEGYGYGYTF. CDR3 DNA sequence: TGTGCCAGCAGCGTAGAGGGATATGGATATGGCTACACCTTC. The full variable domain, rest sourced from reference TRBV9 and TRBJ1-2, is DSGVTQTPKHLITATGQRVTLRCSPRSGDLSVYWYQQSLDQGLQFLIQYYNGEERAKGNILERFSAQQFPDLHSELNLSSLELGDSALYFCASSVEGYGYGYTFGSGTRLTVV.

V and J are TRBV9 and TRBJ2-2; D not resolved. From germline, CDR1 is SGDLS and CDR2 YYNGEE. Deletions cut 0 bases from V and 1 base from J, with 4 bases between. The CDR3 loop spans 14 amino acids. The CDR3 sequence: CASSVVWNTGELFF. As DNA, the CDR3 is TGTGCCAGCAGCGTAGTCTGGAACACCGGGGAGCTGTTTTTT.

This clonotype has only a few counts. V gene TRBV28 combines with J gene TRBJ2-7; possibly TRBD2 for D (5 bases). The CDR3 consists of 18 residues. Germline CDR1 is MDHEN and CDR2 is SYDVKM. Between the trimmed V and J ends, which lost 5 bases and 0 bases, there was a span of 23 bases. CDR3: CASSPLDWTGGGSYEQYF. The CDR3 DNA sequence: TGTGCCAGCAGTCCCTTGGACTGGACTGGTGGCGGCTCCTACGAGCAGTACTTC.

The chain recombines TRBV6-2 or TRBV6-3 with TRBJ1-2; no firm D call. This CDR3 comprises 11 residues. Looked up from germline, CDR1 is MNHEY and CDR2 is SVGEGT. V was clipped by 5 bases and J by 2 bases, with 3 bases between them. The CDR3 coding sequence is TGTGCCAGCAGTCCGAACTATGGCTACACCTTC. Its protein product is CASSPNYGYTF.

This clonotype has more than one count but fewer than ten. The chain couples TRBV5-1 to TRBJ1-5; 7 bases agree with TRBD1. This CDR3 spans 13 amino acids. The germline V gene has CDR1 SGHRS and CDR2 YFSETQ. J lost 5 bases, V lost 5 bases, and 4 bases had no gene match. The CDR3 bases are TGCGCCAGCAGAGTAGGGGGCGATCAGCCCCAGCATTTT. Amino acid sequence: CASRVGGDQPQHF.

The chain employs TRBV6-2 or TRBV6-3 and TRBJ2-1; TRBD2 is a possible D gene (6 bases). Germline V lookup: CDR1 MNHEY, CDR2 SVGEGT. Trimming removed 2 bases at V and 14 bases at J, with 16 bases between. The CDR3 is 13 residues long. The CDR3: CASSYGDWDSEFF. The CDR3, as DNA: TGTGCCAGCAGTTACGGGGACTGGGACTCCGAGTTCTTC.

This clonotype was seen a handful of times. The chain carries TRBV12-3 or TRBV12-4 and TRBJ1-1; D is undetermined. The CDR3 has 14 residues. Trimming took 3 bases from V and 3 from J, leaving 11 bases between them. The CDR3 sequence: CASSFPPRDTEAFF. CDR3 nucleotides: TGTGCCAGCAGTTTTCCCCCTCGAGACACTGAAGCTTTCTTT.